The 18 T cell receptor beta chains below come from one sample, sequenced in a study of shared clonotypes between healthy human individuals (dated by TCRdb to 2019 to 2021). To prepare the library, the immunoSEQ multiplex PCR assay was applied. TCRdb holds this immuneACCESS table with in-frame rearrangements only. Some clones are missing; in checked studies, unresolved V genes explain under half, and the rest has no known cause. The sample table records just over 2,000,000 clones; 90% to 95% of these occur just once. The ten most abundant clones make up 0.13% of the sample. The sample comprised naive CD4+ T cells sorted from blood. The cell subset or site tag for this specimen amounts to: CD45RA+ positively selected. Every receptor here comes from a man aged 18 to 30 in good health.

The CDR3 DNA reads TGTGCCAGCAGCCCCCGACTAGCGGGGGGGCCATCGTCCTACGAGCAGTACTTC. It specifies CASSPRLAGGPSSYEQYF. The genes are TRBV5-6 and TRBJ2-7; TRBD2 aligns across 14 bases. With V trimmed by 4 bases and J by 1 base, 10 bases remained unmatched. This CDR3 has 18 amino acids. Germline assignment: CDR1 SGHDT and CDR2 YYEEEE. Full variable domain (outside the CDR3, taken from reference TRBV5-6 and TRBJ2-7): DAGVTQSPTHLIKTRGQQVTLRCSPKSGHDTVSWYQQALGQGPQFIFQYYEEEERQRGNFPDRFSGHQFPNYSSELNVNALLLGDSALYLCASSPRLAGGPSSYEQYFGPGTRLTVT.

The V call is TRBV19, the J call TRBJ1-4; 7 bases line up with TRBD1. With V trimmed by 5 bases and J by 4 bases, 7 bases remained unmatched. Germline lookup yields CDR1 LNHDA and CDR2 SQIVND (reference sequence). This CDR3 is 15 amino acids long. This CDR3 reads CASSPTTGSNEKLFF. For the CDR3, the DNA is TGTGCCAGTAGTCCGACGACAGGGAGTAATGAAAAACTGTTTTTT. The entire variable domain, with the rest obtained from reference TRBV19 and TRBJ1-4, is as follows: DGGITQSPKYLFRKEGQNVTLSCEQNLNHDAMYWYRQDPGQGLRLIYYSQIVNDFQKGDIAEGYSVSREKKESFPLTVTSAQKNPTAFYLCASSPTTGSNEKLFFGSGTQLSVL.

This sequence joins TRBV11-2 and TRBJ2-5, with D perhaps matching TRBD1 (5 bases). Germline lookup yields CDR1 SGHAT and CDR2 FQNNGV. V lost 3 bases and J 4 bases, leaving 9 bases between the germline ends. The CDR3 consists of 13 residues. The CDR3 is CASSFQGGETQYF. The CDR3 DNA follows: TGTGCCAGCAGCTTCCAGGGCGGAGAGACCCAGTACTTC.

The V gene is TRBV6-1, the J gene TRBJ2-6; D not resolved. This CDR3 spans 15 amino acids. The V gene's germline CDR1 is MNHNS and CDR2 SASEGT. V shed 4 bases and J shed 4 bases, with 11 bases lying between them. The CDR3 protein is CASSAFRSGANVLTF. CDR3 in DNA: TGTGCCAGCAGTGCTTTCAGGTCAGGGGCCAACGTCCTGACTTTC.

The genes are TRBV6-5 and TRBJ1-1; the D is unclear. The CDR3 spans 11 residues. Trimming stripped 8 bases from V and 2 bases from J, with 6 bases between. The V gene's germline CDR1 is MNHEY and CDR2 SVGAGI. This CDR3 is CASGLNTEAFF. The CDR3 DNA is TGTGCCAGCGGACTTAACACTGAAGCTTTCTTT.

This clone was observed a single time. The chain combines TRBV10-3 with TRBJ2-7; 9 bases map to TRBD2. The V gene's germline CDR1 is ENHRY and CDR2 SYGVKD. V lost 6 bases to trimming and J lost 1 base; unmatched junction nucleotides: 4. The length of the CDR3 is 14 residues. The CDR3 here is CAISLSGGSYEQYF. As DNA, the CDR3 is TGTGCCATCAGCCTTAGCGGGGGATCCTACGAGCAGTACTTC.

The CDR3 spells CAWSATGGSDTQYF. CDR3 coding DNA: TGTGCCTGGAGTGCCACAGGGGGGTCAGATACGCAGTATTTT. V gene TRBV30 combines with J gene TRBJ2-3, with 8 bases identical to TRBD1. This CDR3 is built from 14 residues. Germline lookup yields CDR1 GTSNPN and CDR2 SVGIG (reference sequence). Unmatched junction bases numbered 4, after V lost 1 base and J lost 4 bases.

This clone was seen a single time. This chain uses TRBV10-3 with TRBJ2-7; 8 bases map to TRBD2. The ends lost 9 bases at V and 5 bases at J; junction bases unmatched: 15. The CDR3 consists of 15 residues. Germline V gene data show CDR1 as ENHRY and CDR2 as SYGVKD. The CDR3, as DNA: TGTGCCATAGGATACCCAGCGGGAGCTGTTGACGAGCAGTACTTC. Encoded protein: CAIGYPAGAVDEQYF.

CDR3 coding DNA: TGTGCCAGTAGTATGGAGGGACGGATCTATGGCTACACCTTC. This sequence encodes CASSMEGRIYGYTF. This chain uses TRBV19 with TRBJ1-2; tentative D call: TRBD1 (5 bases). CDR3 length equals 14 residues. The V gene lost 3 bases and the J gene lost 4 bases, with 12 bases spanning the gap. From germline, CDR1 is LNHDA and CDR2 SQIVND (reference sequence). The full variable domain, rest sourced from reference TRBV19 and TRBJ1-2, is DGGITQSPKYLFRKEGQNVTLSCEQNLNHDAMYWYRQDPGQGLRLIYYSQIVNDFQKGDIAEGYSVSREKKESFPLTVTSAQKNPTAFYLCASSMEGRIYGYTFGSGTRLTVV.

Regarding this clone: Other nucleotide sequences from this sample produce the same CDR3. The CDR3 DNA follows: TGCAGTGCTCCTAAAGGAAACACCATATATTTT. This codes for CSAPKGNTIYF. V is TRBV20-1 and J is TRBJ1-3; D call uncertain. This CDR3 has 11 amino acids. The germline CDR1 and CDR2 sequences are DFQATT and SNEGSKA (reference sequence). Trimming shortened V by 5 bases and J by 4 bases, and 6 bases separated the two germline ends.

The chain is built from TRBV6-1 and TRBJ2-2; no clear D. This CDR3 has 15 residues. Germline-derived CDR1 and CDR2 are MNHNS and SASEGT. Deletions cut 4 bases from V and 1 base from J, with 10 bases between. CDR3 sequence reads: CASSGRRQNTGELFF. DNA for the CDR3: TGTGCCAGCAGTGGCCGACGGCAGAACACCGGGGAGCTGTTTTTT.

V usage is TRBV18 and J usage is TRBJ2-1; maybe TRBD2 (6 bases). Germline values: CDR1 KGHSH, CDR2 LQKENI. The CDR3 is 16 residues long. Trimming pared 0 bases from V and 1 base from J, leaving 10 bases between. CDR3 region: CASSPPGAGSYNEQFF. In DNA, the CDR3 is TGTGCCAGCTCACCACCGGGTGCGGGGTCCTACAATGAGCAGTTCTTC.

The chain recombines TRBV30 with TRBJ1-2; D not resolved. The CDR3 runs 13 residues. The V gene's germline CDR1 is GTSNPN and CDR2 SVGIG (reference sequence). Trimming removed 1 base at V and 8 bases at J, with 14 bases between. The CDR3: CAWSGGEWYGYTF. Written as DNA, the CDR3 is TGTGCCTGGAGTGGTGGAGAGTGGTACGGCTACACCTTC.

V and J are TRBV28 and TRBJ1-2; the D gene is possibly TRBD1 (6 bases). CDR1 is MDHEN and CDR2 is SYDVKM in the germline V gene. This CDR3 comprises 13 residues. Trimming pared 2 bases from V and 7 bases from J, leaving 11 bases between. In nucleotides, the CDR3 is TGTGCCAGCAGTTTAGCGGGGGCCGCTGGCTACACCTTC. It yields the protein CASSLAGAAGYTF.

The V and J genes are TRBV5-1 and TRBJ1-1; weak D call: TRBD1 (5 bases). Trimming removed 1 base at V and 1 base at J, with 11 bases between. CDR1 SGHRS and CDR2 YFSETQ come from the germline V gene. The CDR3 covers 15 residues. Here the CDR3 reads CASSLPRGQNTEAFF. CDR3 DNA: TGCGCCAGCAGCTTGCCTAGGGGTCAGAACACTGAAGCTTTCTTT.

This clone came up a few times. The chain carries TRBV6-5 and TRBJ2-7; perhaps TRBD1 as D (6 bases). This CDR3 region has 15 residues. Trimming cost V 5 bases and J 0 bases, with 14 bases left between them. Germline CDR1 reads MNHEY; CDR2 reads SVGAGI. The CDR3 DNA is TGTGCCAGCAGTCCCCGCGCAGGGGCCTCCTACGAGCAGTACTTC. Protein sequence: CASSPRAGASYEQYF.

About this clone itself: The sample carries other DNA sequences with the same CDR3. The chain is built from TRBV7-2 and TRBJ2-7; TRBD2 aligns across 10 bases. The V gene end was trimmed by 5 bases and the J gene end by 2 bases; junction bases not matched to a gene: 3. CDR3 length equals 14 residues. Germline values: CDR1 SGHTA, CDR2 FQGNSA. Here the CDR3 reads CASSRTSGTYEQYF. In nucleotides, the CDR3 is TGTGCCAGCAGCAGGACTAGCGGTACCTACGAGCAGTACTTC. Supplemented by reference TRBV7-2 and TRBJ2-7, the full variable domain reads GAGVSQSPSNKVTEKGKDVELRCDPISGHTALYWYRQSLGQGLEFLIYFQGNSAPDKSGLPSDRFSAERTGGSVSTLTIQRTQQEDSAVYLCASSRTSGTYEQYFGPGTRLTVT.

The chain combines TRBV7-9 with TRBJ1-3; 7 nucleotides match TRBD1. Germline V gene sequence: CDR1 SEHNR, CDR2 FQNEAQ (reference sequence). CDR3 size: 14 residues. The junction had 7 bases not matched to a gene; V was cut back by 11 bases and J by 0 bases. The CDR3 DNA is TGTGCCCTCCGACAGGGTCCCTCTGGAAACACCATATATTTT. Its protein product is CALRQGPSGNTIYF.